A selection of T cell receptor beta chains follows, all from one sample in a study of cytomegalovirus exposure and HLA in healthy donors. TCRdb's table, derived via immunoSEQ multiplex PCR, lists solely in-frame clones and lacks some. This sample has approximately 130,000 clones, with 60% to 85% found just once. Material for sequencing was PBMCs. These TCRs come from a man aged 25-45 years in good health and CMV-seronegative. CDR3s include the opening cysteine and the closing phenylalanine or tryptophan. The D gene is left open where the match is weak. Clone size is not always given. Where it is, it says once, few, many or a class for expanded clones.

DNA,CDR3,V,size,J,D
TGCAGTGCAGGGGCCAGGGAAAAACTGTTTTTT,CSAGAREKLFF,TRBV20-1,-,TRBJ1-4,-
TGCGCCAGCAGCTTACATGTGGACAGGGGAGTAGGAAACACCATATATTTT,CASSLHVDRGVGNTIYF,TRBV5-1,-,TRBJ1-3,TRBD1
TGTGCCAGCAGCCTTCGGGGGGTCCCCTCTTTGGATACGCAGTATTTT,CASSLRGVPSLDTQYF,TRBV9,once,TRBJ2-3,TRBD2
TGTGCCAGCAGTAACCGGGACAGGGCCCCCGCCGAGCAGTACTTC,CASSNRDRAPAEQYF,TRBV27,-,TRBJ2-7,TRBD1
TGTGCCAGCAGCTTACGACTACTCTCGAACACCGGGGAGCTGTTTTTT,CASSLRLLSNTGELFF,TRBV7-3,few,TRBJ2-2,-
TGTGCCAGCAGTCCTCCGGGACATCCTAATGAAAAACTGTTTTTT,CASSPPGHPNEKLFF,TRBV28,-,TRBJ1-4,-
TGTGCCATCAGTGACTTCACTAGCGGGGGGATCTACGAGCAGTACTTC,CAISDFTSGGIYEQYF,TRBV10-3,-,TRBJ2-7,TRBD2
TGTGCCAGCAGCTTTCCGGGTGGCTATGGCTACACCTTC,CASSFPGGYGYTF,TRBV7-6,-,TRBJ1-2,-
TGTGCCAGTAGTCGTATGGCAGGGGGCGACCCCGGCTACACCTTC,CASSRMAGGDPGYTF,TRBV19,-,TRBJ1-2,TRBD1
TGTGCCACTTGGGACAGACCCGATGGCTACACCTTC,CATWDRPDGYTF,TRBV28,-,TRBJ1-2,TRBD1
TGTGCTAGCAGCTTAGGGTTGACTAGCGGGGCGGAGACCCAGTACTTC,CASSLGLTSGAETQYF,TRBV7-7,many,TRBJ2-5,TRBD2
TGTGCCAGCAACTCAATAGCGGGAAGTTTCTACAATGAGCAGTTCTTC,CASNSIAGSFYNEQFF,TRBV28,-,TRBJ2-1,TRBD2
TGTGCCAGCAGCCCTCGATCGGGACAGGGGGCATGGGGCTACACCTTC,CASSPRSGQGAWGYTF,TRBV21-1,-,TRBJ1-2,-
TGCGCCAGCAGCTTGGGGCCAGTGGAAAAACTGTTTTTT,CASSLGPVEKLFF,TRBV5-1,-,TRBJ1-4,-
TGTGCCAGCAGTTACACGGGAGGCTCCTACAATGAGCAGTTCTTC,CASSYTGGSYNEQFF,TRBV27,-,TRBJ2-1,TRBD2
TGCGCCAGCAGCCGTACATCTAGCGGGTTCACCTACGAGCAGTACTTC,CASSRTSSGFTYEQYF,TRBV4-3,-,TRBJ2-7,TRBD2